One and the same sample provided the 2 T cell receptor beta chains below, sequenced in a study of long-term antiretroviral therapy in people with HIV. The authors ran the immunoSEQ assay, v3.0, at survey level. Only in-frame clones appear in the TCRdb table, and some are missing; sequencing was by immunoSEQ multiplex PCR. The sample has 48,000 or so clones; 84% are singletons. The input for sequencing was unsorted PBMCs, taken 0.8 years after starting antiretroviral therapy. These receptors were taken from a woman under 30 with HIV.

V usage is TRBV7-2 and J usage is TRBJ2-1; D might be TRBD2 (6 bases). With 1 base removed from V and 7 bases from J, the gap between germline ends came to 20 bases. Germline V gene data show CDR1 as SGHTA and CDR2 as FQGNSA. The CDR3 spans 17 residues. CDR3 loop: CASSLVPGGETGNEQFF. For the CDR3, the DNA is TGTGCCAGCAGCTTAGTCCCCGGGGGTGAGACGGGAAATGAGCAGTTCTTC.

The chain combines TRBV7-3 with TRBJ2-7, with unresolved D. This CDR3 contains 14 residues. Germline CDR1 and CDR2: SGHTA and FQGTGA. Between the trimmed V and J ends, which lost 8 bases and 2 bases, there was a span of 16 bases. The CDR3 DNA follows: TGTGCCAGCTCCTCCTTGGGCGGAGCCTACGAGCAGTACTTC. The encoded protein is CASSSLGGAYEQYF.